This T cell receptor beta chain was profiled in a study of control samples from healthy donors and cancer patients. TCRdb's copy holds only in-frame clones and misses some; the assay was immunoSEQ multiplex PCR. The sample records 75,000 to 100,000 clones, approximately 86% being singletons. Sequenced input: blood. The clonotype comes from a man aged 30 to 39 in good health.

The chain's CDR3 is CASGDKLGAYEQYF. The CDR3 nucleotides read TGTGCTAGTGGTGACAAGCTAGGGGCCTACGAGCAGTACTTC. The V and J genes are TRBV12-5 and TRBJ2-7; TRBD1 is a possible D gene (5 bases). V was shortened by 5 bases and J by 2 bases, with 13 bases between the two germline ends. This CDR3 has 14 amino acids. The germline V gene encodes CDR1 LGHNT and CDR2 FRNRAP.